This T cell receptor (beta chain) was sequenced in a study of blood T cells in healthy people across ages. Study at large: Per every two T cells, about one barcoded beta molecule was captured by template switching.

In the case of this clonotype: No antigen is known for it.

Ten milliliters of peripheral blood were drawn from each donor into EDTA-treated tubes. Isolation of PBMCs gave at least 6 million cells per sample. A second PCR, run for about 6 to 11 cycles, used a sample-barcoded 5' primer plus a J-beta primer mix. One entry per CDR3 protein, called by TCRdb with MiXCR from the 5' RACE reads. The sample has over 1,500,000 distinct CDR3 sequences; around 48% are singletons. Germline V gives CDR1 MNHEY, CDR2 SVGAGI. The CDR3 is made up of 14 amino acids. Trimming cost V 7 bases and J 1 base; bases outside gene matches: 6. Study-level points and caveats: Roughly linear age-related decline in beta diversity appeared, significant by age approximately 43.

The sequence was obtained from a woman in her thirties or forties in good health. Sequencing was carried out using blood. V usage is TRBV6-5 and J usage is TRBJ2-7; 8 positions match TRBD1. CDR3 nucleotides: TGTGCCAGCACCCGGGACAGGAATTCCTACGAGCAGTACTTC. The encoded protein is CASTRDRNSYEQYF.